In its sample, the clone carrying this T cell receptor (beta chain) was seen a few times. The antigen is undetermined. This record belongs to a study of blood T cells in healthy people across ages. The study, taken as a whole, reports: There was no known CMV status for donors, so expanded clonotype changes were possibly confounded.

A J-beta primer mix and a sample-barcoded 5' primer were used in a second PCR of roughly 7 to 12 cycles. Tags on each cDNA molecule came from a template-switch adaptor with 12 random nucleotides. There were at least 2.5 million CDR3-containing paired-end reads obtained from each sample. One entry per CDR3 protein, called by TCRdb with MiXCR from the 5' RACE reads. The sample yields roughly 1.9 million distinct CDR3 sequences, roughly two fifths seen once. Sequencing was carried out using blood. This clonotype was obtained from a human donor in good health.

Here the CDR3 DNA reads TGCAGTGCTAGAAGGGCTAGCGGGGCTAGCACAGATACGCAGTATTTT. Translation gives CSARRASGASTDTQYF. The rearrangement joins TRBV20-1 to TRBJ2-3; 9 positions agree with TRBD2. CDR3 length equals 16 residues. Trimming at V came to 2 bases and at J to 0 bases, leaving 6 bases not matched to a gene. Germline V gene lookup returns CDR1 DFQATT and CDR2 SNEGSKA (reference sequence).